This T cell receptor beta chain emerged from a study of B cell selection in AIRE deficiency. Overall study findings and caveats: Of over 3,500 shared Treg TCRbeta sequences, over 25% were healthy-only, approximately 10% patient-only.

Sequencing was performed with immunoSEQ multiplex PCR; in TCRdb, only in-frame clones are kept and a portion is missing. The table lists some 24,000 clones, approximately 96% of them singletons, with about 0.2% in the top ten. Germline V gives CDR1 SGHVS, CDR2 FQNEAQ. The CDR3 consists of 17 residues. Trimming left V 5 bases short and J 0 bases short, with 19 bases between. On this clone itself: What it recognizes is unknown.

Sorting defined conventional CD4 T cells as CD4+CD127+. The sequenced sample consisted of conventional CD4+ T cells sorted from PBMCs. This rearrangement joins TRBV7-8 to TRBJ1-1; D not resolved. This receptor was taken from a human donor with AIRE deficiency. DNA for the CDR3: TGTGCCAGCAGCCCACCCAAGAATCCGCCTATGAACACTGAAGCTTTCTTT. Its translation is CASSPPKNPPMNTEAFF.